The entry below describes one TCR beta chain. Antigen: not known. The entry originates in a study of cytomegalovirus exposure and HLA in healthy donors. Regarding the study as a whole: In a later analysis, V- and J-gene trimming of beta chains associated with a DCLRE1C missense variant, replicated independently.

Germline assignment: CDR1 PRHDT and CDR2 FYEKMQ (reference sequence). Between the trimmed V and J ends, which lost 1 base and 1 base, there was a span of 10 bases. This CDR3 contains 15 residues. This PCR relied on a set of 60 Vbeta primers and 13 Jbeta primers. Produced via immunoSEQ multiplex PCR; TCRdb's table is partial and in-frame only. The data contain hundreds of thousands of clones, 75% to 80% of them singletons. This sequence originates from a male donor in good health and CMV-seronegative. The sample comprised PBMCs. The genes are TRBV13 and TRBJ2-5, with D tentatively TRBD1 (6 bases). The CDR3 region is CASSLARGSQETQYF. For the CDR3, the DNA is TGTGCCAGCAGCTTAGCTAGGGGGTCCCAAGAGACCCAGTACTTC.